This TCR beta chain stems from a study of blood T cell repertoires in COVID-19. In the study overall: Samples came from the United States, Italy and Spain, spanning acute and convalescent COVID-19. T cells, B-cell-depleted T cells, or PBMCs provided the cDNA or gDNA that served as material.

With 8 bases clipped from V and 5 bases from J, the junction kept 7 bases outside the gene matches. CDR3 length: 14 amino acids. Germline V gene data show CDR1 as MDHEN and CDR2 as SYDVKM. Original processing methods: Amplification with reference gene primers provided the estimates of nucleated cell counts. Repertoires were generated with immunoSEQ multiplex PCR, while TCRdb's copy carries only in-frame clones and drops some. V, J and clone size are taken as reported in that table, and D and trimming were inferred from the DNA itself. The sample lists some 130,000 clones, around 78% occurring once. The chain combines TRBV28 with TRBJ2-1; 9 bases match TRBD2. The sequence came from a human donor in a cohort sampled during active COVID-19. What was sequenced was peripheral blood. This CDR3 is CASGIAGENNEQFF. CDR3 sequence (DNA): TGTGCCAGCGGAATAGCGGGGGAGAACAATGAGCAGTTCTTC.